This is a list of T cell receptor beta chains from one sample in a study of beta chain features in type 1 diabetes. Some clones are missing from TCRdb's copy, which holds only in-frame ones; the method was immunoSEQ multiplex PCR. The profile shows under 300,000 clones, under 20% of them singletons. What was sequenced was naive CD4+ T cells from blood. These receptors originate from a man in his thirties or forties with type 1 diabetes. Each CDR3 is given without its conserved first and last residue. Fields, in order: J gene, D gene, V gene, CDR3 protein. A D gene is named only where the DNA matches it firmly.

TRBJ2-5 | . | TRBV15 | ATSTVRETQY
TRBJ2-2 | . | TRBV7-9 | ASSLGAPGELF
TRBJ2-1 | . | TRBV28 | ASSVLGEQF
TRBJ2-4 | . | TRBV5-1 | ASSLEGGQQNIQY
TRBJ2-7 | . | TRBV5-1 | ASSYRERDYEQY
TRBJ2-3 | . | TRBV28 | ASSTDSPADTQY
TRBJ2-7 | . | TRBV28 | ASSAPPRGNLVEQY
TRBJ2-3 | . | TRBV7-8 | ASSMGVDTQY
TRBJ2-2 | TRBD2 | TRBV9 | ASSVALAGNGGELF
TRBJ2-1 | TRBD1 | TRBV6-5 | ASSYSTGGYNEQF
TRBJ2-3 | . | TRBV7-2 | ASSQLSTDTQY
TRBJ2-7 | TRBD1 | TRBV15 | ATSRESRDRAKQY
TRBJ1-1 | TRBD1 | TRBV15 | ATSRGQKQNTEAF
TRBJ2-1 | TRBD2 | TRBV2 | ASSEGRLRGDEQF
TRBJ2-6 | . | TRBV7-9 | ASSLRRQDNVLT